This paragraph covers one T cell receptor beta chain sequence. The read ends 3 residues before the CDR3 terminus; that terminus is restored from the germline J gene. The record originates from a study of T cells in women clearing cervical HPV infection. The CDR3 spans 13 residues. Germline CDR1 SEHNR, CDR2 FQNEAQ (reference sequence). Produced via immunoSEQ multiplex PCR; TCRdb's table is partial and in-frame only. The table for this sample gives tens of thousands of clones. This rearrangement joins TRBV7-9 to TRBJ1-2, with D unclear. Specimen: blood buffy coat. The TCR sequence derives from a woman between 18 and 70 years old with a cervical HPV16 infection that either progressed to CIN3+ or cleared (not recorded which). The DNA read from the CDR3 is TGTGCCAGCAGCTCGGACTATTACAATGAC. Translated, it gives CASSSDYYND. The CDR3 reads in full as CASSSDYYNDYTF. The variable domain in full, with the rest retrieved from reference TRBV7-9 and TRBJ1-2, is DTGVSQNPRHKITKRGQNVTFRCDPISEHNRLYWYRQTLGQGPEFLTYFQNEAQLEKSRLLSDRFSAERPKGSFSTLEIQRTEQGDSAMYLCASSSDYYNDYTFGSGTRLTVV.